A single sample is the source of the 20 T cell receptor beta chains below, sequenced in a study of blood T cell repertoires in COVID-19. The protocol was immunoSEQ multiplex PCR, while the TCRdb copy is restricted to in-frame clones and leaves out a portion. The table records approximately 270,000 clones, approximately 86% of them present only once. Sequencing was performed on peripheral blood. The receptor set was obtained from a man aged 35 to 55 with active or convalescent COVID-19.

The chain couples TRBV15 to TRBJ2-3; D not certain. Trimming shortened V by 5 bases and J by 0 bases, and 12 bases separated the two germline ends. The germline gives CDR1 LNHNV, CDR2 YYDKDF (reference sequence). The CDR3 has 15 amino acids. In nucleotides, the CDR3 is TGTGCCACCAGCTGGGCAGCCCCTAGCACAGATACGCAGTATTTT. It translates to CATSWAAPSTDTQYF.

The chain has TRBV30 and TRBJ2-3, with D uncertain. Trimming cost V 2 bases and J 1 base, with 7 bases left between them. The CDR3 extends over 13 amino acids. Germline assignment: CDR1 GTSNPN and CDR2 SVGIG (reference sequence). In DNA, the CDR3 is TGTGCCTGGAGTTCCTCGGGCACAGATACGCAGTATTTT. Its translation: CAWSSSGTDTQYF.

The V and J genes are TRBV7-3 and TRBJ2-3; possibly TRBD1 for D (5 bases). Germline V gene lookup returns CDR1 SGHTA and CDR2 FQGTGA. V was pared by 1 base and J by 9 bases, with 14 bases between. The CDR3 contains 14 residues. The CDR3 spells CASSLIVGADTQYF. The CDR3 DNA sequence: TGTGCCAGCAGCTTAATAGTTGGGGCCGACACGCAGTATTTT.

This chain links TRBV3-1 (or the pseudogene TRBV3-2) with TRBJ1-1; the D gene is possibly TRBD1 (5 bases). Germline assignment: CDR1 LGHDT and CDR2 YNNKEL (reference sequence). There are 16 residues in the CDR3. V was shortened by 4 bases and J by 0 bases, with 15 bases between the two germline ends. The CDR3 here is CASSPLGGSMNTEAFF. The CDR3 nucleotides are TGTGCCAGCAGCCCTCTGGGGGGGTCGATGAACACTGAAGCTTTCTTT.

The count of this clone is one. This chain connects TRBV5-1 to TRBJ2-7; TRBD2 is a possible D gene (6 bases). The V gene lost 0 bases and the J gene lost 0 bases, with 10 bases spanning the gap. Germline CDR1 SGHRS, CDR2 YFSETQ. This CDR3 has 15 residues. CDR3 residues: CASSLELASSYEQYF. The CDR3 DNA is TGCGCCAGCAGCTTGGAACTAGCAAGCTCCTACGAGCAGTACTTC.

This chain joins TRBV7-9 and TRBJ1-1; 8 bases agree with TRBD1. Trimming at V came to 4 bases and at J to 4 bases, leaving 2 bases not matched to a gene. This CDR3 has 13 residues. Per germline, CDR1 SEHNR and CDR2 FQNEAQ (reference sequence). The CDR3 DNA follows: TGTGCCAGCAGCTACGGACAGGGCACTGAAGCTTTCTTT. It yields the protein CASSYGQGTEAFF.

This rearrangement joins TRBV6-4 to TRBJ2-3; TRBD2 agrees at 10 bases. CDR1 is MRHNA and CDR2 is SNTAGT in the germline V gene. The CDR3 sequence is 15 residues long. V was pared by 10 bases and J by 4 bases, with 11 bases of the junction left unmatched. The CDR3 protein is CATSAGLATSDTQYF. Written as DNA, the CDR3 is TGTGCCACCTCGGCGGGACTAGCGACGTCAGATACGCAGTATTTT.

This chain uses TRBV7-2 with TRBJ2-7; perhaps TRBD1 as D (6 bases). This CDR3 has 12 amino acids. The germline CDR1 and CDR2 sequences are SGHTA and FQGNSA. V lost 4 bases to trimming and J lost 7 bases, with 11 bases between them. In DNA, the CDR3 is TGTGCCAGCAGCTCCCTGGGACAAGAGCAGTACTTC. Amino acid sequence: CASSSLGQEQYF.

V and J are TRBV27 and TRBJ1-6; D unresolved. The V and J ends lost 2 bases and 7 bases respectively, with 6 bases between them. This CDR3 has 13 residues. Germline V gives CDR1 MNHEY, CDR2 SMNVEV (reference sequence). In nucleotides, the CDR3 is TGTGCCAGCAGTTTACAAAAAAATTCACCCCTCCACTTT. It specifies CASSLQKNSPLHF.

V and J are TRBV10-2 and TRBJ2-7, with 9 bases that match TRBD1. Germline CDR1 reads WSHSY; CDR2 reads SAAADI. The J segment lost 5 bases and the V segment lost 7 bases, leaving 6 bases of the junction unmatched. The CDR3 runs 13 residues. The CDR3 region is CASKGQGNNEQYF. The CDR3 DNA sequence: TGCGCCAGCAAGGGACAGGGTAACAACGAGCAGTACTTC.

CDR3 sequence: CAISESPLGEQFF. The DNA for the CDR3 is TGTGCCATCAGTGAGTCCCCGCTGGGCGAGCAGTTCTTC. The gene calls are TRBV10-3 and TRBJ2-1; D call uncertain. Trimming pared 0 bases from V and 10 bases from J, leaving 10 bases between. In germline, CDR1 is ENHRY, CDR2 SYGVKD. CDR3 length: 13 amino acids.

V usage is TRBV7-9 and J usage is TRBJ1-5, with a weak D call TRBD1 (5 bases). The germline CDR1 and CDR2 sequences are SEHNR and FQNEAQ (reference sequence). This CDR3 region has 13 residues. Trimming removed 1 base at V and 6 bases at J, with 7 bases between. CDR3 protein: CASSLDTGQPQHF. CDR3 DNA sequence: TGTGCCAGCAGCTTAGATACAGGTCAGCCCCAGCATTTT.

The V gene is TRBV5-5, the J gene TRBJ1-6; 8 bases are a match to TRBD1. The V segment lost 0 bases and the J segment 9 bases; nucleotides outside the gene matches: 2. The CDR3 totals 14 residues. Germline assignment: CDR1 SGHKS and CDR2 YYEKEE (reference sequence). CDR3 coding DNA: TGTGCCAGCAGCTTGGAGGGACAGGCTTCACCCCTCCACTTT. Its protein product is CASSLEGQASPLHF.

The DNA of the CDR3 is TGTGCCAGCAGTGCCACAGGGAGCTCCTACGAGCAGTACTTC. Translated: CASSATGSSYEQYF. The chain links TRBV2 to TRBJ2-7; TRBD1 might be the D (6 bases). From germline, CDR1 is SNHLY and CDR2 FYNNEI. The CDR3 contains 14 residues. V gave up 4 bases and J gave up 0 bases, with 10 bases separating them.

V and J are TRBV15 and TRBJ1-1; weak D call: TRBD1 (5 bases). Germline values: CDR1 LNHNV, CDR2 YYDKDF (reference sequence). With 3 bases removed from V and 1 base from J, the gap between germline ends came to 12 bases. CDR3 size: 15 residues. CDR3 bases: TGTGCCACCAGCAGGATTCCGGGGGGGAACACTGAAGCTTTCTTT. Protein: CATSRIPGGNTEAFF.

This chain connects TRBV24-1 to TRBJ1-1; 9 bases are a match to TRBD1. V trimming: 3 bases; J trimming: 5 bases; junction bases outside the gene matches: 3. Germline CDR1 reads KGHDR; CDR2 reads SFDVKD. The CDR3 totals 14 residues. CDR3 DNA sequence: TGTGCCACCAGTGATCCGGACAGGGGTACTGAAGCTTTCTTT. Protein: CATSDPDRGTEAFF.

The chain has TRBV19 and TRBJ1-4, with D possibly being TRBD1 (5 bases). The V gene's germline CDR1 is LNHDA and CDR2 SQIVND (reference sequence). With 5 bases removed from V and 5 bases from J, the gap between germline ends came to 15 bases. This CDR3 is built from 15 residues. CDR3 sequence: CASSPPGGRNEKLFF. The CDR3 nucleotides are TGTGCCAGTAGTCCGCCGGGGGGTAGAAATGAAAAACTGTTTTTT.

V is TRBV20-1 and J is TRBJ2-3; D gene uncertain. The germline V and J ends were trimmed by 6 bases and 6 bases, with 10 bases remaining between them. Germline CDR1 is DFQATT and CDR2 is SNEGSKA (reference sequence). This CDR3 is 11 amino acids long. The CDR3 protein is CSAKPNDTQYF. The CDR3 DNA follows: TGCAGTGCCAAACCTAACGATACGCAGTATTTT.

The rearrangement joins TRBV4-1 to TRBJ1-6; 8 bases agree with TRBD1. The V segment lost 4 bases and the J segment 4 bases; nucleotides outside the gene matches: 3. CDR3 length equals 15 residues. Germline loops: CDR1 MGHRA, CDR2 YSYEKL. The chain's CDR3 is CASSPGQGYNSPLHF. CDR3 nucleotide sequence: TGCGCCAGCAGCCCAGGACAGGGATATAATTCACCCCTCCACTTT.

This chain joins TRBV18 and TRBJ2-5, with 11 bases matching TRBD2. V shed 2 bases, J shed 5 bases, and the junction held 13 bases outside the gene matches. The CDR3 covers 18 residues. CDR1 is KGHSH, CDR2 LQKENI, per germline. The CDR3 coding sequence is TGTGCCAGCTCACCAGGCGGACTTAGCGGGAGGGCCCGTGAGACCCAGTACTTC. Its protein product is CASSPGGLSGRARETQYF.